This TCR beta chain was identified in a study of blood T cell repertoires in COVID-19. Study-wide context: T cells, B-cell-depleted T cells, or PBMCs provided the cDNA or gDNA that served as material.

TCRdb's copy holds only in-frame clones and misses some; the assay was immunoSEQ multiplex PCR. The sample has about 380,000 clones; 85% are singletons. Germline V gives CDR1 MGHRA, CDR2 YSYEKL. Trimming shortened V by 1 base and J by 4 bases, and 11 bases separated the two germline ends. The CDR3 length is 14 residues. The chain couples TRBV4-1 to TRBJ2-7; D possibly corresponds to TRBD1 (6 bases). This receptor was obtained from a woman under 30 with acute or convalescent COVID-19. The specimen was peripheral blood. This chain's CDR3 is CASSQGTVGYEQYF. CDR3 bases: TGCGCCAGCAGCCAAGGGACAGTGGGGTACGAGCAGTACTTC.